The 22 T cell receptor beta chains given below trace back to one sample, sequenced in a study of regulatory T cells in long-lasting Graves disease. Documented time point: persistent/refractory GD, antithyroid drugs over 5 years with positive TRAb. RNA from PBMCs was the source of the TCR library. HTBI primers from iRepertoire and Arm-PCR of CDR3 regions yielded the TCR beta libraries. Each CDR3 protein is one row after TCRdb ran MiXCR on the multiplex PCR reads. The table includes 600,000 to 800,000 distinct CDR3 sequences, roughly 30% detected once. Material: peripheral blood mononuclear cells (PBMCs), obtained when the disease was refractory, from a patient treated with antithyroid drugs. These receptors were obtained from a female donor with Graves disease.

This clonotype occurred a few times. The chain recombines TRBV5-1 with TRBJ1-2; D remains ambiguous. V dropped 0 bases and J dropped 4 bases, with 13 bases sitting between them. This CDR3 is built from 15 residues. Germline-derived CDR1 and CDR2 are SGHRS and YFSETQ. CDR3 DNA sequence: TGCGCCAGCAGCTTGGGGGAATCAGGAAGCTATGGCTACACCTTC. Translating gives CASSLGESGSYGYTF.

In this sample, this clonotype turned up many times. The chain uses TRBV28 and TRBJ2-5; D is perhaps TRBD2 (6 bases). The germline V and J ends were trimmed by 6 bases and 6 bases, with 20 bases remaining between them. CDR3 length: 15 residues. CDR1 is MDHEN, CDR2 SYDVKM, per germline. As DNA, the CDR3 is TGTGCCAGCAGCTCTATAGCGGCTCTCGCCCAGACCCAGTACTTC. The encoded protein is CASSSIAALAQTQYF.

The chain joins TRBV3-1 to TRBJ1-2; 10 bases agree with TRBD1. This CDR3 region has 13 residues. Germline values: CDR1 LGHDT, CDR2 YNNKEL (reference sequence). V was clipped by 1 base and J by 7 bases; unmatched bases: 0. The CDR3 loop is CASSQGTGGGYTF. The CDR3 bases are TGTGCCAGCAGCCAAGGGACAGGGGGTGGCTACACCTTC.

Concerning this clonotype: This may come from a read error, since a much larger clone is one base off. This chain uses TRBV2 with TRBJ2-7, with TRBD2 as a possible D gene (5 bases). The CDR3 extends over 16 amino acids. The V gene's germline CDR1 is SNHLY and CDR2 FYNNEI. Deletions cut 3 bases from V and 5 bases from J, with 20 bases between. The CDR3 DNA is TGTGCCAGCAGTGACGGGGTGCGGATAGCCGGGGACGAGCAGTACTTC. Amino acids: CASSDGVRIAGDEQYF.

This clonotype came up a few times. This chain uses TRBV4-2 with TRBJ2-7; 8 bases match TRBD2. Germline CDR1 is LGHNA and CDR2 is YNFKEQ. J gave up 2 bases and V 0 bases, and 3 bases lay outside the gene matches. The CDR3 totals 15 residues. The CDR3 loop is CASSQDKAGAYEQYF. CDR3 sequence (DNA): TGTGCCAGCAGCCAAGATAAAGCGGGAGCCTACGAGCAGTACTTC.

V is TRBV11-2 and J is TRBJ1-3; D may be TRBD1 (5 bases). The germline gives CDR1 SGHAT, CDR2 FQNNGV. The CDR3 has 15 residues. V was pared by 3 bases and J by 0 bases, with 9 bases between. The CDR3, as DNA: TGTGCCAGCAGCTTGGGGGACGGCTCTGGAAACACCATATATTTT. Translated: CASSLGDGSGNTIYF.

This clonotype was counted once. The chain carries TRBV7-3 and TRBJ2-2; D may be TRBD1 or TRBD2 (5 bases each). Per the germline V gene, CDR1 is SGHTA and CDR2 is FQGTGA. Between the trimmed V and J ends, which lost 8 bases and 7 bases, there was a span of 14 bases. The CDR3 length is 13 residues. The DNA of the CDR3 is TGTGCCAGCGGCAGGGACCCTGGCGGGGAGCTGTTTTTT. Its translation: CASGRDPGGELFF.

For this clonotype: Being one base from a much bigger clone, this may be a read error. This CDR3 is missing its conserved last phenylalanine or tryptophan, likely due to a read error. The genes are TRBV2 and TRBJ1-1; 8 bases line up with TRBD1. With 6 bases clipped from V and 1 base from J, the junction kept 7 bases outside the gene matches. The CDR3 covers 15 residues. Germline V lookup: CDR1 SNHLY, CDR2 FYNNEI. The CDR3 bases are TGTGCCAGCAGGAAAAACAGGGGGGGGAACACTGAAGCTTTCCTT. It yields the protein CASRKNRGGNTEAFL.

This clonotype occurred many times. The rearrangement joins TRBV2 to TRBJ1-2, with 8 bases matching TRBD1. In germline, CDR1 is SNHLY, CDR2 FYNNEI. Trimming removed 4 bases from V and 4 bases from J; junction bases left unmatched: 5. The CDR3 has 14 amino acids. The CDR3 coding sequence is TGTGCCAGCAGTGCGGGACAGGAGATCTATGGCTACACCTTC. As protein: CASSAGQEIYGYTF.

As concerns this clonotype: Germline is not matched at one junction end, which may reflect a read error. The chain couples TRBV28 to TRBJ1-6, with D possibly being TRBD1 (6 bases). Germline-derived CDR1 and CDR2 are MDHEN and SYDVKM. The CDR3 runs 15 residues. CDR3 amino acids: CASSLRQVYSSPLHF. The CDR3, as DNA: TGTGCCAGCAGTTTGAGACAGGTCTATAGTTCACCCCTCCACTTT.

The chain joins TRBV28 to TRBJ2-5; 8 nucleotides match TRBD2. Germline V lookup: CDR1 MDHEN, CDR2 SYDVKM. Trimming removed 7 bases from V and 5 bases from J; junction bases left unmatched: 6. The CDR3 loop spans 13 amino acids. In DNA, the CDR3 is TGTGCCAGCAACCGTAGCGGGAAGGAGACCCAGTACTTC. Translation gives CASNRSGKETQYF.

This clonotype was seen a few times. CDR3 nucleotides: TGTGCCAGCAGCTTAGCGCTACAGGCCGACGAGCAGTACTTC. It specifies CASSLALQADEQYF. This chain links TRBV7-9 with TRBJ2-7; D might be TRBD1 (5 bases). The CDR3 extends over 14 amino acids. The germline V gene encodes CDR1 SEHNR and CDR2 FQNEAQ (reference sequence). The ends were cut back, 0 bases at V and 5 bases at J, with 11 bases in the middle.

This clonotype was observed a single time. Just one base apart from a much larger clone, this may be a read error. The chain has TRBV6-2 or TRBV6-3 and TRBJ1-2; D is undetermined. Looked up from germline, CDR1 is MNHEY and CDR2 is SVGEGT. The CDR3 runs 13 residues. CDR3 loop: CAGSYRDMGGYTF. DNA for the CDR3: TGTGCCGGCAGTTATAGGGATATGGGTGGCTACACCTTC.

To note about this clonotype: Sequence at one end of the junction differs from germline and may be a read error. The chain joins TRBV7-9 to TRBJ1-3; possible D gene TRBD1, 5 bases. From germline, CDR1 is SEHNR and CDR2 FQNEAQ (reference sequence). The CDR3 is 13 residues long. CDR3 in amino acids: CASSFGTGNIIYF. The CDR3, as DNA: TGTGCCAGCAGCTTCGGGACTGGAAACATCATATATTTT.

The table lists this clonotype with many counts. The chain joins TRBV12-3 or TRBV12-4 to TRBJ2-5, with a tentative D call TRBD1 (5 bases). The CDR3 spans 13 residues. V lost 6 bases and J lost 2, with 10 bases in between. The CDR3 loop reads CASSRQRQETQYF. For the CDR3, the DNA is TGTGCCAGCAGCCGACAGAGACAAGAGACCCAGTACTTC.

This clonotype showed up just a few times. The V call is TRBV19, the J call TRBJ1-1; tentatively, D is TRBD1 (5 bases). V dropped 8 bases and J dropped 3 bases, with 19 bases sitting between them. Germline V gives CDR1 LNHDA, CDR2 SQIVND (reference sequence). This CDR3 spans 15 amino acids. This CDR3 reads CASLTFRDRDTEAFF. The CDR3 DNA follows: TGTGCCAGTCTGACCTTCCGGGACCGGGACACTGAAGCTTTCTTT.

The rearrangement joins TRBV20-1 to TRBJ2-1, with 11 bases fitting TRBD2. Germline values: CDR1 DFQATT, CDR2 SNEGSKA (reference sequence). The CDR3 loop spans 14 amino acids. The V segment lost 2 bases and the J segment 9 bases; nucleotides outside the gene matches: 6. The CDR3 DNA is TGCAGTGCTAGAAGGCTAGCGGGAGGTTTTGAGCAGTTCTTC. Translation: CSARRLAGGFEQFF.

The table lists this clonotype with a few counts. V is TRBV6-1 and J is TRBJ1-2; D remains ambiguous. The CDR3 contains 13 residues. V lost 6 bases and J 1 base, leaving 9 bases between the germline ends. CDR1 is MNHNS, CDR2 SASEGT, per germline. CDR3 protein: CASRKQRNYGYTF. The CDR3 nucleotides read TGTGCCAGCAGAAAACAGCGTAACTATGGCTACACCTTC.

This clonotype was detected a few times. The rearrangement uses TRBV12-3 or TRBV12-4 and TRBJ1-2; D perhaps matches TRBD1 (5 bases). Trimming shortened V by 6 bases and J by 3 bases, and 14 bases separated the two germline ends. This CDR3 comprises 14 residues. CDR3 region: CASSHPGLHYGYTF. The DNA for the CDR3 is TGTGCCAGCAGCCACCCGGGACTTCACTATGGCTACACCTTC.

The rearrangement joins TRBV24-1 to TRBJ1-1, with TRBD1 matching over 7 bases. The germline V gene has CDR1 KGHDR and CDR2 SFDVKD. The ends lost 4 bases at V and 6 bases at J; junction bases unmatched: 4. CDR3 length: 13 residues. The CDR3 loop reads CATSEEGGAEAFF. CDR3 sequence (DNA): TGTGCCACCAGTGAGGAAGGGGGCGCTGAAGCTTTCTTT.

This clonotype was seen only a few times. The J gene is TRBJ2-2, the V gene TRBV7-2, with 8 bases lining up with TRBD2. This CDR3 contains 15 residues. The V segment lost 0 bases and the J segment 7 bases; nucleotides outside the gene matches: 4. Germline values: CDR1 SGHTA, CDR2 FQGNSA. The CDR3 region is CASSLAAGGSGELFF. DNA for the CDR3: TGTGCCAGCAGCTTAGCGGCGGGAGGCAGCGGGGAGCTGTTTTTT.

The chain recombines TRBV12-3 or TRBV12-4 with TRBJ1-6, with 9 bases fitting TRBD1. The V and J ends lost 4 bases and 7 bases, in that order; junction bases with no gene match: 5. The CDR3 totals 15 residues. The CDR3: CASSSRGTGNSPLHF. The CDR3 DNA is TGTGCCAGCAGTTCCCGGGGGACAGGGAATTCACCCCTCCACTTT.